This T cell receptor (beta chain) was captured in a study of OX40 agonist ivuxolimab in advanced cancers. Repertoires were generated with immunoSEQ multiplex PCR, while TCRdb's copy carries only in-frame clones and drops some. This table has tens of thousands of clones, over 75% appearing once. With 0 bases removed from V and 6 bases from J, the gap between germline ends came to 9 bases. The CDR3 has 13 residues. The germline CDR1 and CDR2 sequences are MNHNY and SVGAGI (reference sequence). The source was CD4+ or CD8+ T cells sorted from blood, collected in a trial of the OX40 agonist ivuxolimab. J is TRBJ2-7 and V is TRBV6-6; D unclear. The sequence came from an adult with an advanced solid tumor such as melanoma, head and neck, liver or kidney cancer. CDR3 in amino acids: CASSYSLLAEQYF. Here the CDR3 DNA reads TGTGCCAGCAGTTACTCGTTGTTAGCCGAGCAGTACTTC.